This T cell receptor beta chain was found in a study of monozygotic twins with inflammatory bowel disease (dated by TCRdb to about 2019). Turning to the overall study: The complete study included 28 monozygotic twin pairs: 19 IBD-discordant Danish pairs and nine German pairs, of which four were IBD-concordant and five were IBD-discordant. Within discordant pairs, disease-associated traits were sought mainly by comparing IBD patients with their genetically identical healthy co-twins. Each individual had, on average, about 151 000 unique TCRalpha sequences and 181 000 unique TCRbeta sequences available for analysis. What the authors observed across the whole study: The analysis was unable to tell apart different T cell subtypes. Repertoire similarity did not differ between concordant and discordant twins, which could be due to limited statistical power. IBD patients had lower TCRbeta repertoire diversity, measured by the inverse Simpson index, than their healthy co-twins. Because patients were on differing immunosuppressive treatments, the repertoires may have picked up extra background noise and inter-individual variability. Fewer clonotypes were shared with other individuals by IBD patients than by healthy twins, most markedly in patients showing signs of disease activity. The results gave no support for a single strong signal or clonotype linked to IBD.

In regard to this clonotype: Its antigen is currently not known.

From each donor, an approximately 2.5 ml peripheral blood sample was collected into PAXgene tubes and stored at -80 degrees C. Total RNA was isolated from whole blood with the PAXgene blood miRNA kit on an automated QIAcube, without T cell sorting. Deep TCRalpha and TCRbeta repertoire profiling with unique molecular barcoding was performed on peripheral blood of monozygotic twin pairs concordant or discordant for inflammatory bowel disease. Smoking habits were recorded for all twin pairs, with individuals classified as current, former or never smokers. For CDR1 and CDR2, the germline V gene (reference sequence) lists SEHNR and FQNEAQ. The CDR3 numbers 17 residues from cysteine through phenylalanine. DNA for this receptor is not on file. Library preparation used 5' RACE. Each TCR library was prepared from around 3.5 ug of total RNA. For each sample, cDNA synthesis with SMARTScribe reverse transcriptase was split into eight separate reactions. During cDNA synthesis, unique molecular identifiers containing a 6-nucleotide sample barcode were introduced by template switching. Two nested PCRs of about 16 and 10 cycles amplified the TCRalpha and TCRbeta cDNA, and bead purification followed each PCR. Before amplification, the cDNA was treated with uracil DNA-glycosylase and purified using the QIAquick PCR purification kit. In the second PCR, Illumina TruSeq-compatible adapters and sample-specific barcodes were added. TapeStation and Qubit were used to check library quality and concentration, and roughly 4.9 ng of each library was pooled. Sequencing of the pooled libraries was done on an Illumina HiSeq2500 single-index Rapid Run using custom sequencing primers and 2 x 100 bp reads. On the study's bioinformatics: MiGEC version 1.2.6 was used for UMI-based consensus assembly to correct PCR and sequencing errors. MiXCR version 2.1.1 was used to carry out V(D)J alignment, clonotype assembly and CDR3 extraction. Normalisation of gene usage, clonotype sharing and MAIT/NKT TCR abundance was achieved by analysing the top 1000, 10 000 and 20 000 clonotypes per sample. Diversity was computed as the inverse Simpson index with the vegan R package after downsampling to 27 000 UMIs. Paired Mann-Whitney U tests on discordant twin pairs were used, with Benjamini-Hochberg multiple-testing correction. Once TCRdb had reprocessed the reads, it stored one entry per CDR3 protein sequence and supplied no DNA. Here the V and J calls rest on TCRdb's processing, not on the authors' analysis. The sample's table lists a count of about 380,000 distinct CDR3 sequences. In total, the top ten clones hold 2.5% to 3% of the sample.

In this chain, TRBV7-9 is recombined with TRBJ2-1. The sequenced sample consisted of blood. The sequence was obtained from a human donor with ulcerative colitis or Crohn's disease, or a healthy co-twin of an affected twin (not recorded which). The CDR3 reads CASSLGRFGQSYNEQFF. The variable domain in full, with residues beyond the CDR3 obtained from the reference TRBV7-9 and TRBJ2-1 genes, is DTGVSQNPRHKITKRGQNVTFRCDPISEHNRLYWYRQTLGQGPEFLTYFQNEAQLEKSRLLSDRFSAERPKGSFSTLEIQRTEQGDSAMYLCASSLGRFGQSYNEQFFGPGTRLTVL.